Reported below is one TCR beta chain. This CDR3 is built from 14 residues. Germline V gene lookup returns CDR1 KGHSH and CDR2 LQKENI. Trimming took 3 bases from V and 6 from J, leaving 12 bases between them. The data originate from a study of blood T cell repertoires in COVID-19. Sequencing was performed with immunoSEQ multiplex PCR; in TCRdb, only in-frame clones are kept and a portion is missing. The sample holds 130,000 to 150,000 clones, roughly 76% seen once. V is TRBV18 and J is TRBJ1-5, with D perhaps TRBD1 (6 bases). The TCR was taken from a human donor with acute or convalescent COVID-19. The donor label of this sample is uncertain. Sequenced sample: peripheral blood. The DNA of the CDR3 is TGTGCCAGCTCACCCAACAGGGTAGGTCAGCCCCAGCATTTT. Its translation is CASSPNRVGQPQHF. Full variable domain (remainder filled in from reference TRBV18 and TRBJ1-5): NAGVMQNPRHLVRRRGQEARLRCSPMKGHSHVYWYRQLPEEGLKFMVYLQKENIIDESGMPKERFSAEFPKEGPSILRIQQVVRGDSAAYFCASSPNRVGQPQHFGDGTRLSIL.